This entry lists 26 T cell receptor beta chains sequenced from one sample in a study of control samples from healthy donors and cancer patients. Sequencing was performed with immunoSEQ multiplex PCR; in TCRdb, only in-frame clones are kept and a portion is missing. The table has about 97,000 clones, roughly 89% seen once. Sample: blood. The receptors come from a man aged 25 to 45 in good health.

The chain uses TRBV27 and TRBJ1-1; D gene unclear. Germline CDR1 reads MNHEY; CDR2 reads SMNVEV (reference sequence). The CDR3 consists of 14 residues. Trimming cost V 3 bases and J 5 bases, with 13 bases left between them. In nucleotides, the CDR3 is TGTGCCAGCAGTTTGGGCCATCAGAGGACTGAAGCTTTCTTT. It specifies CASSLGHQRTEAFF.

This clone was detected a few times. The J gene is TRBJ2-7, the V gene TRBV7-9, with 8 positions matching TRBD2. Looked up from germline, CDR1 is SEHNR and CDR2 is FQNEAQ (reference sequence). The CDR3 spans 14 residues. J lost 4 bases, V lost 2 bases, and 4 bases had no gene match. The CDR3 DNA reads as TGTGCCAGCAGCTTATTTCCGGGAGGGTACGAGCAGTACTTC. As protein: CASSLFPGGYEQYF.

This chain joins TRBV9 and TRBJ1-1; D may be TRBD1 (5 bases). With 4 bases removed from V and 2 bases from J, the gap between germline ends came to 12 bases. Germline CDR1 is SGDLS and CDR2 is YYNGEE. The CDR3 loop spans 14 amino acids. The chain's CDR3 is CASSLIGTNTEAFF. The CDR3 nucleotides are TGTGCCAGCAGCCTCATAGGGACTAACACTGAAGCTTTCTTT.

The J gene is TRBJ1-5, the V gene TRBV6-5, with D possibly being TRBD1 (5 bases). The CDR3 extends over 14 amino acids. Trimming left V 3 bases short and J 2 bases short, with 8 bases between. The germline V gene has CDR1 MNHEY and CDR2 SVGAGI. In nucleotides, the CDR3 is TGTGCCAGCAGTTATCGGGACGGCAATCAGCCCCAGCATTTT. Translated: CASSYRDGNQPQHF.

This clone has just one count. This chain links TRBV6-5 with TRBJ2-1, with D unclear. Trimming shortened V by 7 bases and J by 8 bases, and 9 bases separated the two germline ends. The CDR3 totals 11 residues. The germline V gene encodes CDR1 MNHEY and CDR2 SVGAGI. In nucleotides, the CDR3 is TGTGCCAGCACCAATGGGCATGAGCAGTTCTTC. Protein sequence: CASTNGHEQFF.

The count of this clone is one. The chain joins TRBV2 to TRBJ2-2; either TRBD1 or TRBD2 may supply D (5 bases each). This CDR3 is 15 amino acids long. Looked up from germline, CDR1 is SNHLY and CDR2 is FYNNEI. The V and J ends lost 0 bases and 6 bases respectively, with 11 bases between them. CDR3 sequence: CASSEAGELAGELFF. The CDR3 nucleotides are TGTGCCAGCAGTGAAGCGGGGGAACTAGCCGGGGAGCTGTTTTTT.

The chain joins TRBV11-2 to TRBJ2-7; D gene ambiguous. Trimming removed 0 bases from V and 7 bases from J, with 10 bases in between. CDR3 length: 13 amino acids. Germline V gene sequence: CDR1 SGHAT, CDR2 FQNNGV. CDR3 coding DNA: TGTGCCAGCAGCTTAGATCGAAGGAAAGAGCAGTACTTC. As protein: CASSLDRRKEQYF.

This clone turned up a few times. The chain joins TRBV2 to TRBJ2-7; tentatively, D is TRBD1 or TRBD2 (5 bases each). Germline V gene lookup returns CDR1 SNHLY and CDR2 FYNNEI. The CDR3 runs 14 residues. V lost 6 bases, J lost 1 base, and 13 bases lay in between. CDR3 protein: CASSGEQVSYEQYF. CDR3 in DNA: TGTGCCAGCAGCGGGGAACAGGTATCCTACGAGCAGTACTTC.

As DNA, the CDR3 is TGTGCCAGCAGTTTACGGGTACGAGACGAAGCTTTCTTT. Its translation: CASSLRVRDEAFF. V and J are TRBV27 and TRBJ1-1; D is undetermined. The CDR3 spans 13 residues. Germline V gene lookup returns CDR1 MNHEY and CDR2 SMNVEV (reference sequence). Trimming took 2 bases from V and 8 from J, leaving 12 bases between them.

The chain is built from TRBV5-4 and TRBJ2-7; perhaps TRBD2 as D (6 bases). CDR3 length: 16 amino acids. Germline V gene sequence: CDR1 SGHNT, CDR2 YYREEE (reference sequence). The V end lost 6 bases, the J end lost 0 bases, and 19 bases lay between the germline ends. The CDR3 reads CASTRDGGSSSYEQYF. The DNA for the CDR3 is TGTGCCAGCACCCGGGACGGGGGAAGCAGCTCCTACGAGCAGTACTTC. Complete variable domain (other parts from reference TRBV5-4 and TRBJ2-7): ETGVTQSPTHLIKTRGQQVTLRCSSQSGHNTVSWYQQALGQGPQFIFQYYREEENGRGNFPPRFSGLQFPNYSSELNVNALELDDSALYLCASTRDGGSSSYEQYFGPGTRLTVT.

This chain joins TRBV28 and TRBJ2-7; D is perhaps TRBD2 (6 bases). The CDR3 contains 13 residues. Germline loops: CDR1 MDHEN, CDR2 SYDVKM. Trimming shortened V by 7 bases and J by 3 bases, and 13 bases separated the two germline ends. Here the CDR3 reads CASTRGGSYEQYF. DNA for the CDR3: TGTGCCAGCACTAGGGGAGGAAGCTACGAGCAGTACTTC.

This chain connects TRBV7-2 to TRBJ1-1; D is unclear. The CDR3 is 15 amino acids. Germline loops: CDR1 SGHTA, CDR2 FQGNSA. Trimming removed 5 bases from V and 0 bases from J, with 13 bases in between. CDR3 sequence (DNA): TGTGCCAGCAGCCCAGAACGTGGCGTGAACACTGAAGCTTTCTTT. Its translation is CASSPERGVNTEAFF.

The chain carries TRBV29-1 and TRBJ2-7; D may correspond to TRBD1 or TRBD2 (5 bases each). The CDR3 runs 11 residues. Per germline, CDR1 SQVTM and CDR2 ANQGSEA. V was clipped by 4 bases and J by 6 bases, with 10 bases between them. The CDR3 DNA reads as TGCAGCGTTGCCCGGGACCTCGAGCAGTACTTC. As protein: CSVARDLEQYF.

The J gene is TRBJ2-5, the V gene TRBV15; perhaps TRBD1 as D (5 bases). The ends were cut back, 8 bases at V and 2 bases at J, with 12 bases in the middle. The CDR3 extends over 13 amino acids. CDR1 and CDR2 (germline): LNHNV, YYDKDF (reference sequence). CDR3: CATSRTPQETQYF. CDR3 DNA: TGTGCCACCTCAAGGACACCGCAAGAGACCCAGTACTTC.

This clone is labeled as medium-sized. The V gene is TRBV30, the J gene TRBJ1-5; tentative D call: TRBD1 (5 bases). This CDR3 is 13 amino acids long. Trimming removed 4 bases at V and 4 bases at J, with 11 bases between. Germline CDR1 is GTSNPN and CDR2 is SVGIG (reference sequence). CDR3 sequence (DNA): TGTGCCTGGAATGTTGGGGCAAATCAGCCCCAGCATTTT. This codes for CAWNVGANQPQHF. Supplemented by reference TRBV30 and TRBJ1-5, the full variable domain reads SQTIHQWPATLVQPVGSPLSLECTVEGTSNPNLYWYRQAAGRGLQLLFYSVGIGQISSEVPQNLSASRPQDRQFILSSKKLLLSDSGFYLCAWNVGANQPQHFGDGTRLSIL.

The chain carries TRBV18 and TRBJ2-7, with D maybe TRBD1 (5 bases). The CDR3 has 13 residues. Germline CDR1 is KGHSH and CDR2 is LQKENI. Trimming removed 2 bases from V and 6 bases from J, with 11 bases in between. The CDR3 spells CASSPEYRSEQYV. In nucleotides, the CDR3 is TGTGCCAGCTCACCAGAGTACAGGAGCGAGCAGTACGTC.

The chain has TRBV3-1 (or the pseudogene TRBV3-2) and TRBJ1-3; D ambiguous. Germline-derived CDR1 and CDR2 are LGHDT and YNNKEL (reference sequence). The V end was cut by 2 bases, the J end by 5 bases, with 7 bases between. This CDR3 has 13 amino acids. The CDR3 DNA reads TGTGCCAGCAGCCAATACCAGCGAAACACCATATATTTT. It is translated as CASSQYQRNTIYF.

This chain connects TRBV28 to TRBJ2-7; D unresolved. Deletions cut 7 bases from V and 9 bases from J, with 22 bases between. CDR1 MDHEN and CDR2 SYDVKM come from the germline V gene. The CDR3 is 14 amino acids. CDR3 loop: CASKKGSSVFGQYF. CDR3 DNA: TGTGCCAGCAAAAAGGGTTCATCGGTCTTCGGGCAGTACTTC. The variable domain in full, with the rest retrieved from reference TRBV28 and TRBJ2-7, is DVKVTQSSRYLVKRTGEKVFLECVQDMDHENMFWYRQDPGLGLRLIYFSYDVKMKEKGDIPEGYSVSREKKERFSLILESASTNQTSMYLCASKKGSSVFGQYFGPGTRLTVT.

The chain is built from TRBV28 and TRBJ1-4, with TRBD1 identical over 7 bases. Trimming cost V 3 bases and J 7 bases; bases outside gene matches: 8. Per germline, CDR1 MDHEN and CDR2 SYDVKM. The CDR3 is made up of 15 amino acids. The CDR3: CASSFKRGQSEKLFF. Written as DNA, the CDR3 is TGTGCCAGCAGTTTCAAGAGGGGGCAAAGTGAAAAACTGTTTTTT. The whole variable domain, remainder taken from reference TRBV28 and TRBJ1-4, is DVKVTQSSRYLVKRTGEKVFLECVQDMDHENMFWYRQDPGLGLRLIYFSYDVKMKEKGDIPEGYSVSREKKERFSLILESASTNQTSMYLCASSFKRGQSEKLFFGSGTQLSVL.

This chain connects TRBV19 to TRBJ2-2; 8 bases are a match to TRBD1. CDR1 and CDR2 (germline): LNHDA, SQIVND (reference sequence). Trimming at V came to 7 bases and at J to 3 bases, leaving 7 bases not matched to a gene. The CDR3 runs 15 residues. The CDR3, as DNA: TGTGCCAGTATCCCGACAGGGGCGTACACCGGGGAGCTGTTTTTT. The encoded protein is CASIPTGAYTGELFF.

This chain joins TRBV5-1 and TRBJ2-5; 13 nucleotides align to TRBD2. Germline CDR1 SGHRS, CDR2 YFSETQ. The ends lost 3 bases at V and 2 bases at J; junction bases unmatched: 4. This CDR3 has 16 residues. This CDR3 reads CASSWGLAGIQETQYF. The CDR3 DNA sequence: TGCGCCAGCAGCTGGGGACTAGCGGGGATTCAAGAGACCCAGTACTTC.

About this clone: The junction departs from germline at one end; a sequencing error may be responsible. The chain links TRBV3-1 (or the pseudogene TRBV3-2) to TRBJ1-6; D is ambiguous. The CDR3 consists of 14 residues. CDR1 and CDR2 from the germline V gene are LGHDT and YNNKEL (reference sequence). The DNA for the CDR3 is TGTGCCAGCAGCAGAAAGGGAAGTAATTCCCCCCTCCACTTT. This gives the protein CASSRKGSNSPLHF.

This clone was observed once. This chain links TRBV30 with TRBJ1-5; possibly TRBD1 for D (5 bases). Germline V CDR1 and CDR2: GTSNPN, SVGIG (reference sequence). CDR3 length: 14 amino acids. Trimming removed 0 bases from V and 7 bases from J, with 13 bases in between. CDR3: CAWSVGGRGQPQHF. The CDR3, as DNA: TGTGCCTGGAGTGTGGGAGGGAGGGGACAGCCCCAGCATTTT.

V usage is TRBV12-3 or TRBV12-4 and J usage is TRBJ1-2; D remains unclear. Trimming removed 6 bases from V and 5 bases from J, with 13 bases in between. CDR3 length: 13 amino acids. CDR3 DNA sequence: TGTGCCAGCAGCTTCGGTCCACTTTATGGCTACACCTTC. Its translation: CASSFGPLYGYTF.

In its sample, this clone was seen a few times. The rearrangement links TRBV18 to TRBJ1-5; weak D call: TRBD1 (5 bases). The CDR3 contains 16 residues. V lost 2 bases and J lost 2, with 13 bases in between. Germline V lookup: CDR1 KGHSH, CDR2 LQKENI. In DNA, the CDR3 is TGTGCCAGCTCACCAAATTCCGGGGCCGGCAATCAGCCCCAGCATTTT. This translates into CASSPNSGAGNQPQHF.

V is TRBV10-2 and J is TRBJ2-5, with D unresolved. The CDR3 totals 14 residues. Trimming took 2 bases from V and 5 from J, leaving 12 bases between them. Germline V CDR1 and CDR2: WSHSY, SAAADI. The CDR3 region is CASSERLPSETQYF. In DNA form, the CDR3 reads TGCGCCAGCAGTGAGCGACTCCCTTCGGAGACCCAGTACTTC.